This T cell receptor beta chain originates from a study of Tregs in tolerant kidney transplant recipients. Only in-frame clones appear in the TCRdb table, and some are missing; sequencing was by immunoSEQ multiplex PCR. The table includes 50,000 or so clones, around 90% detected once. CDR3 length: 12 amino acids. The V call is TRBV21-1, the J call TRBJ1-4. TRBV21-1 corresponds to a pseudogene. The clonotype was recovered from a human donor in good health. The sample was Tregs from blood. The CDR3 loop is CASSLGREKLFF. CDR3 coding DNA: TGTGCCAGCAGTCTGGGGAGGGAAAAACTGTTTTTT.